This entry lists 9 T cell receptor beta chains sequenced from one sample in a study of cytomegalovirus exposure and HLA in healthy donors. 60 Vbeta and 13 Jbeta primers were used in PCR. The assay was immunoSEQ multiplex PCR, and TCRdb's table has in-frame clones only and misses some. The sample has more than 200,000 clones, about 80% seen once. What was sequenced was PBMCs. The receptors shown here come from a man aged 35-49 years in good health and CMV-seropositive.

This clone has a single count. The V and J genes are TRBV2 and TRBJ1-5; possible D gene TRBD1, 6 bases. The germline V gene has CDR1 SNHLY and CDR2 FYNNEI. This CDR3 region has 14 residues. V lost 6 bases, J lost 5 bases, and 14 bases lay in between. CDR3 bases: TGTGCCAGCAGCGGGTCCAGGGGCGATCAGCCCCAGCATTTT. Translated, it gives CASSGSRGDQPQHF.

CDR3 sequence reads: CASSPSTGFYTEAFF. As DNA, the CDR3 is TGTGCCAGCAGCCCATCCACAGGGTTTTACACTGAAGCTTTCTTT. This chain connects TRBV13 to TRBJ1-1; D perhaps matches TRBD1 (6 bases). V lost 5 bases and J lost 3, with 16 bases in between. This CDR3 region has 15 residues. Per the germline V gene, CDR1 is PRHDT and CDR2 is FYEKMQ (reference sequence). The complete variable domain, with remaining parts taken from reference TRBV13 and TRBJ1-1, reads AAGVIQSPRHLIKEKRETATLKCYPIPRHDTVYWYQQGPGQDPQFLISFYEKMQSDKGSIPDRFSAQQFSDYHSELNMSSLELGDSALYFCASSPSTGFYTEAFFGQGTRLTVV.

V usage is TRBV5-8 and J usage is TRBJ2-7; 9 bases fit TRBD1. V lost 3 bases to trimming and J lost 3 bases; unmatched junction nucleotides: 7. The CDR3 length is 15 residues. Germline V gives CDR1 SGHTS, CDR2 YDEGEE. The CDR3 sequence: CASSSSGTGIYEQYF. The DNA of the CDR3 is TGTGCCAGCAGCTCCTCCGGGACAGGGATCTACGAGCAGTACTTC.

The chain joins TRBV7-8 to TRBJ1-5; D is unresolved. CDR1 SGHVS and CDR2 FQNEAQ come from the germline V gene. The length of the CDR3 is 16 residues. Trimming shortened V by 5 bases and J by 3 bases, and 17 bases separated the two germline ends. The CDR3 nucleotides read TGTGCCAGCAGCCTCATAGCGGTGGGCCCCAATCAGCCCCAGCATTTT. Encoded protein: CASSLIAVGPNQPQHF.

This sequence joins TRBV18 and TRBJ2-3; possible D gene TRBD1, 5 bases. CDR3 length: 12 residues. Trimming took off 6 bases at V and 10 bases at J, with 14 bases between the two ends. Germline CDR1 is KGHSH and CDR2 is LQKENI. CDR3 coding DNA: TGTGCCAGCTCCCCCCAGGGTTTGCCGCAGTATTTT. It codes for CASSPQGLPQYF. The variable domain in full, with the rest retrieved from reference TRBV18 and TRBJ2-3, is NAGVMQNPRHLVRRRGQEARLRCSPMKGHSHVYWYRQLPEEGLKFMVYLQKENIIDESGMPKERFSAEFPKEGPSILRIQQVVRGDSAAYFCASSPQGLPQYFGPGTRLTVL.

The chain couples TRBV2 to TRBJ2-1; possible D gene TRBD2, 5 bases. The CDR3 contains 15 residues. The germline V gene has CDR1 SNHLY and CDR2 FYNNEI. The germline V and J ends were trimmed by 3 bases and 9 bases, with 18 bases remaining between them. CDR3 protein: CASSEVTRGYPEQFF. The CDR3 nucleotides are TGTGCCAGCAGTGAGGTTACTAGAGGATACCCTGAGCAGTTCTTC.

The chain uses TRBV6-5 and TRBJ1-4; D is undetermined. This CDR3 comprises 13 residues. Germline V gene data show CDR1 as MNHEY and CDR2 as SVGAGI. The ends were cut back, 9 bases at V and 0 bases at J, with 8 bases in the middle. For the CDR3, the DNA is TGTGCCAGTAAAAGAGCAACTAATGAAAAACTGTTTTTT. Encoded protein: CASKRATNEKLFF.

The chain carries TRBV27 and TRBJ2-2; weak D call: TRBD2 (5 bases). There are 12 residues in the CDR3. V lost 8 bases, J lost 6 bases, and 10 bases lay in between. Germline CDR1 is MNHEY and CDR2 is SMNVEV (reference sequence). The CDR3 coding sequence is TGTGCCAGCCGGACTCTTGCCGGGGAGCTGTTTTTT. Protein: CASRTLAGELFF.

The chain carries TRBV7-2 and TRBJ1-1; D call uncertain. This CDR3 spans 17 amino acids. Germline assignment: CDR1 SGHTA and CDR2 FQGNSA. Deletions cut 0 bases from V and 0 bases from J, with 14 bases between. CDR3 DNA sequence: TGTGCCAGCAGCTTAGCGGTGGTAGGACTCATGAACACTGAAGCTTTCTTT. Amino acid sequence: CASSLAVVGLMNTEAFF.